These 2 T cell receptor beta chains share one sample of origin, sequenced in a study of tumor-infiltrating lymphocytes in primary liver carcinoma. RNA and DNA were co-extracted from 20-30 mg of unsorted bulk tissue. From about 0.45 ug total RNA, TCR beta cDNA was generated with a primer in the constant region. Modified slightly, ARM-PCR produced TCR beta libraries over three nested multiplex PCR rounds. Amplification in the first two PCR rounds was performed using TRBV1-TRBV30 forward primers and a C-beta reverse primer for around 11 cycles each. TCRdb called the multiplex PCR reads again in MiXCR, with one record for every CDR3 protein. The sample lists 35,000 to 50,000 distinct CDR3 sequences; roughly 77% were seen once. The specimen sequenced was tumor-adjacent normal liver tissue. These receptor sequences come from a woman in her thirties with primary liver carcinoma and hepatitis B virus infection.

As to this clonotype: The junction differs from germline at one of its ends, possibly a read error. The CDR3 spells CASSFLGDVNYEQYF. The CDR3 DNA is TGTGCCAGCAGTTTCCTCGGGGACGTTAACTACGAGCAGTACTTT. The chain employs TRBV6-2 or TRBV6-3 and TRBJ2-7, with D possibly being TRBD1 or TRBD2 (5 bases each). The CDR3 length is 15 residues. Germline CDR1 MNHEY, CDR2 SVGEGT.

About this clonotype: The junction and the germline gene differ at one end; a read error may be behind it. J is TRBJ2-7 and V is TRBV13; tentatively, D is TRBD2 (5 bases). Germline-derived CDR1 and CDR2 are PRHDT and FYEKMQ (reference sequence). This CDR3 spans 14 amino acids. CDR3 coding DNA: TGCGCCAGTAGCGATGGACGGGGTTCCCACGAGCAGTACTTC. This encodes CASSDGRGSHEQYF.